These 30 T cell receptor beta chains were sequenced from one sample in a study of Graves' ophthalmopathy and Graves' hyperthyroidism. RNA transcripts were the template, and TCR beta CDR3 regions were amplified from them. RT-PCR with HTBI primers came first, then second-round multiplex PCR. TCRdb itself ran the multiplex PCR reads through MiXCR, one entry per CDR3 protein. Of some 750,000 distinct CDR3 sequences listed, about 44% are singletons. The source material was peripheral blood. Receptors were obtained from an adult man with Graves' ophthalmopathy.

This clonotype was observed many times. The chain recombines TRBV10-3 with TRBJ2-7, with 10 bases fitting TRBD1. V lost 4 bases and J lost 6; bases outside the gene matches: 3. CDR1 ENHRY and CDR2 SYGVKD come from the germline V gene. The CDR3 loop spans 13 amino acids. CDR3 nucleotide sequence: TGTGCCATCAGTGCCGGGACAGGGGTCGAGCAGTACTTC. Translating gives CAISAGTGVEQYF.

This clonotype was counted between two and nine times. The gene calls are TRBV11-1 and TRBJ2-3; TRBD1 is a possible D gene (6 bases). Between the trimmed V and J ends, which lost 5 bases and 0 bases, there was a span of 12 bases. This CDR3 spans 15 amino acids. Germline V gene lookup returns CDR1 SGHAT and CDR2 FQDESV (reference sequence). The CDR3 DNA is TGTGCCAGCAGCGGATGGGGGCGAAGCACAGATACGCAGTATTTT. It specifies CASSGWGRSTDTQYF.

This clonotype came up many times. The chain has TRBV10-1 and TRBJ1-1; D unclear. The CDR3 loop spans 14 amino acids. V shed 3 bases and J shed 0 bases, with 8 bases lying between them. CDR1 is WNHNN and CDR2 is SYGVQD in the germline V gene (reference sequence). CDR3 nucleotide sequence: TGCGCCAGCAGTGAAGGGATCATGAACACTGAAGCTTTCTTT. This encodes CASSEGIMNTEAFF.

This clonotype was observed many times. The chain recombines TRBV29-1 with TRBJ2-7; 8 nucleotides agree with TRBD2. Trimming at V came to 4 bases and at J to 7 bases, leaving 12 bases not matched to a gene. CDR3 size: 14 residues. CDR1 is SQVTM and CDR2 is ANQGSEA in the germline V gene. CDR3 region: CSVVGTPQREEQYF. In DNA, the CDR3 is TGCAGCGTTGTTGGGACACCACAGCGGGAGGAGCAGTACTTC.

This clonotype was picked up a small number of times. This chain uses TRBV9 with TRBJ2-2; 8 nucleotides match TRBD2. CDR1 and CDR2 from the germline V gene are SGDLS and YYNGEE. The CDR3 sequence is 14 residues long. Trimming took 1 base from V and 6 from J; bases not matched to a gene: 2. CDR3 sequence: CASSVPAGAGELFF. DNA of the CDR3: TGTGCCAGCAGCGTACCAGCGGGAGCCGGGGAGCTGTTTTTT.

This chain uses TRBV25-1 with TRBJ2-5; 8 bases are shared with TRBD2. This CDR3 has 16 amino acids. Germline assignment: CDR1 MGHDK and CDR2 SYGVNS. The V segment lost 7 bases and the J segment 5 bases; nucleotides outside the gene matches: 15. This chain's CDR3 is CASTQEGQAGEETQYF. The CDR3 bases are TGTGCCAGCACCCAGGAGGGCCAAGCGGGAGAGGAGACCCAGTACTTC. The variable domain in full, with the rest retrieved from reference TRBV25-1 and TRBJ2-5, is EADIYQTPRYLVIGTGKKITLECSQTMGHDKMYWYQQDPGMELHLIHYSYGVNSTEKGDLSSESTVSRIRTEHFPLTLESARPSHTSQYLCASTQEGQAGEETQYFGPGTRLLVL.

In its sample, this clonotype was seen many times. The chain employs TRBV5-6 and TRBJ1-2; D is possibly TRBD1 (5 bases). Looked up from germline, CDR1 is SGHDT and CDR2 is YYEEEE. V lost 4 bases, J lost 4 bases, and 11 bases lay in between. CDR3 length equals 13 residues. The CDR3 loop reads CASSGGQAYGYTF. Written as DNA, the CDR3 is TGTGCCAGCAGCGGTGGACAAGCCTATGGCTACACCTTC.

This rearrangement joins TRBV11-2 to TRBJ2-5; tentative D call: TRBD2 (6 bases). This CDR3 has 14 amino acids. Trimming left V 2 bases short and J 4 bases short, with 11 bases between. CDR1 and CDR2 (germline): SGHAT, FQNNGV. Written as DNA, the CDR3 is TGTGCCAGCAGCTTAATATGGCGGGGAGAGACCCAGTACTTC. Its protein product is CASSLIWRGETQYF.

V and J are TRBV29-1 and TRBJ1-1, with 9 bases that match TRBD1. The CDR3 extends over 12 amino acids. V was clipped by 6 bases and J by 4 bases; unmatched bases: 3. The germline gives CDR1 SQVTM, CDR2 ANQGSEA. CDR3 coding DNA: TGCAGCGTAGAACAGGGGGCCACTGAAGCTTTCTTT. Residues: CSVEQGATEAFF.

The table lists this clonotype with many counts. This rearrangement joins TRBV29-1 to TRBJ1-4; D perhaps matches TRBD1 (6 bases). Germline values: CDR1 SQVTM, CDR2 ANQGSEA. This CDR3 is built from 14 residues. V dropped 4 bases and J dropped 0 bases, with 9 bases sitting between them. The CDR3 spells CSVGGGTTNEKLFF. DNA for the CDR3: TGCAGCGTTGGTGGGGGCACAACTAATGAAAAACTGTTTTTT.

V is TRBV24-1 and J is TRBJ1-5; 7 bases fit TRBD1. Trimming cost V 11 bases and J 4 bases; bases outside gene matches: 19. Germline V gives CDR1 KGHDR, CDR2 SFDVKD. The CDR3 contains 17 residues. The CDR3 loop is CASSQAATGPSNQPQHF. In DNA form, the CDR3 reads TGTGCCAGCAGCCAAGCCGCGACAGGGCCTTCTAATCAGCCCCAGCATTTT.

This clonotype was observed a few times. This sequence joins TRBV25-1 and TRBJ1-5, with D perhaps matching TRBD1 (5 bases). CDR1 and CDR2 (germline): MGHDK, SYGVNS. Trimming left V 5 bases short and J 6 bases short, with 14 bases between. This CDR3 has 14 amino acids. CDR3 protein: CASSPPGVVQPQHF. The CDR3 DNA reads TGTGCCAGCAGTCCCCCGGGGGTGGTTCAGCCCCAGCATTTT.

Remarks on this clonotype: It may be a read error: a sequence one base away is much more abundant. The chain carries TRBV7-9 and TRBJ2-5; D may be TRBD1 (5 bases). There are 13 residues in the CDR3. Germline V gene lookup returns CDR1 SEHNR and CDR2 FQNEAQ (reference sequence). This CDR3 reads CAGRILTVETQYF. As DNA, the CDR3 is TGTGCCGGCAGGATCTTGACAGTAGAGACCCAGTACTTC.

This clonotype came up many times. The rearrangement joins TRBV9 to TRBJ1-5; D unclear. CDR3 length: 13 residues. Germline values: CDR1 SGDLS, CDR2 YYNGEE. V was cut by 4 bases and J by 5 bases, with 10 bases left in between. The CDR3 DNA reads as TGTGCCAGCAGCCCTCACGGTGATCAGCCCCAGCATTTT. This translates into CASSPHGDQPQHF.

With respect to this clonotype: The CDR3 carries no conserved terminal phenylalanine or tryptophan, so it likely arises from a read error. The chain couples TRBV5-1 to TRBJ2-7, with D possibly matching TRBD2 (6 bases). CDR1 is SGHRS and CDR2 is YFSETQ in the germline V gene. V lost 4 bases to trimming and J lost 2 bases, with 10 bases between them. The CDR3 covers 13 residues. The CDR3, as DNA: TGCGCCAGCAGCGTGGAGGGCACCTACGAGCAGTACTGC. Amino acids: CASSVEGTYEQYC.

Turning to this clonotype: This may be a read error: a much more frequent sequence differs by one nucleotide. The rearrangement links TRBV20-1 to TRBJ1-6; maybe TRBD1 (6 bases). The CDR3 runs 13 residues. V was shortened by 7 bases and J by 17 bases, with 24 bases between the two germline ends. The V gene's germline CDR1 is DFQATT and CDR2 SNEGSKA (reference sequence). The CDR3 DNA follows: TGCAGTGTTGGTGCCGCCTTCGGGACAACCTTCCACTTT. Translating it yields CSVGAAFGTTFHF.

The chain has TRBV7-8 and TRBJ1-2, with a possible D match to TRBD1 (6 bases). Germline V CDR1 and CDR2: SGHVS, FQNEAQ. The CDR3 loop spans 16 amino acids. V lost 1 base and J 2 bases, leaving 14 bases between the germline ends. The CDR3 DNA is TGTGCCAGCAGCTTAGGAGGGGGGGTGGCCAACTATGGCTACACCTTC. It translates to CASSLGGGVANYGYTF.

In this sample, this clonotype turned up a few times. The chain employs TRBV14 and TRBJ2-7; no clear D gene. Trimming left V 4 bases short and J 7 bases short, with 14 bases between. Per germline, CDR1 SGHDN and CDR2 FVKESK. The CDR3 runs to 13 residues. Here the CDR3 DNA reads TGTGCCAGCAGCCGGGCTGCCGTCGGAGAGCAGTACTTC. Its translation is CASSRAAVGEQYF.

The chain recombines TRBV6-2 or TRBV6-3 with TRBJ2-5; 9 bases are shared with TRBD2. Trimming at V came to 4 bases and at J to 5 bases, leaving 11 bases not matched to a gene. This CDR3 is 16 amino acids long. Germline CDR1 is MNHEY and CDR2 is SVGEGT. DNA for the CDR3: TGTGCCAGCAGTTCCCCATTCGAGGCGGGGGGGGAGACCCAGTACTTC. Its protein is CASSSPFEAGGETQYF.

This clonotype was counted at least ten times. Here the CDR3 DNA reads TGTGCCAGCAGCGTAGTGCTGAACACCGGGGAGCTGTTTTTT. This sequence encodes CASSVVLNTGELFF. This sequence joins TRBV9 and TRBJ2-2, with D unresolved. This CDR3 contains 14 residues. From germline, CDR1 is SGDLS and CDR2 YYNGEE. Deletions cut 0 bases from V and 1 base from J, with 4 bases between.

J is TRBJ1-1 and V is TRBV25-1; TRBD1 is a possible D gene (5 bases). The V gene's germline CDR1 is MGHDK and CDR2 SYGVNS. The CDR3 has 9 amino acids. The CDR3 sequence: CAPTAEAFF. The CDR3 DNA sequence: TGTGCTCCGACAGCTGAAGCTTTCTTT.

This chain connects TRBV2 to TRBJ2-7, with TRBD1 as a possible D gene (6 bases). The germline V gene encodes CDR1 SNHLY and CDR2 FYNNEI. This CDR3 comprises 15 residues. V was shortened by 3 bases and J by 5 bases, with 17 bases between the two germline ends. The CDR3 region has the DNA TGTGCCAGCAGTGACCGGGGCAGGGGATCGAACGAGCAGTACTTC. Its translation: CASSDRGRGSNEQYF.

This clonotype was counted a few times. The chain is built from TRBV25-1 and TRBJ2-7, with TRBD1 identical over 10 bases. The CDR3 has 14 amino acids. Trimming cost V 8 bases and J 1 base; bases outside gene matches: 5. Germline CDR1 reads MGHDK; CDR2 reads SYGVNS. The chain's CDR3 is CASSRQGASYEQYF. In DNA form, the CDR3 reads TGTGCCAGCTCTAGACAGGGGGCATCCTACGAGCAGTACTTC.

This clonotype was counted between two and nine times. This chain connects TRBV7-2 to TRBJ1-6; tentatively, D is TRBD1 (6 bases). Germline V CDR1 and CDR2: SGHTA, FQGNSA. Trimming removed 1 base at V and 7 bases at J, with 11 bases between. The CDR3 is made up of 15 amino acids. This chain's CDR3 is CASSLEGVGNSPLHF. CDR3 nucleotide sequence: TGTGCCAGCAGCTTAGAGGGGGTGGGAAATTCACCCCTCCACTTT.

The chain has TRBV28 and TRBJ2-5, with 8 bases aligning to TRBD2. The trim removed 6 bases at V and 6 bases at J, leaving 15 bases unmatched. The CDR3 totals 16 residues. Germline CDR1 MDHEN, CDR2 SYDVKM. The DNA for the CDR3 is TGTGCCAGCAGCCGAGAACTAGCGGAGGGCCTCCAGACCCAGTACTTC. It codes for CASSRELAEGLQTQYF.

This clonotype was recorded a few times. V and J are TRBV12-3 or TRBV12-4 and TRBJ1-6; D remains ambiguous. The CDR3 runs to 15 residues. The ends were cut back, 4 bases at V and 9 bases at J, with 16 bases in the middle. The CDR3 reads CASSSTPIFGSPLHF. The CDR3 DNA reads as TGTGCCAGCAGTTCAACCCCTATCTTTGGTTCACCCCTCCACTTT.

The CDR3 spells CAVRGGRSPLHF. In nucleotides, the CDR3 is TGTGCCGTCCGAGGGGGCCGTTCACCCCTCCACTTT. The rearrangement links TRBV6-5 to TRBJ1-6; TRBD1 matches at 7 bases. There are 12 residues in the CDR3. Losses at the gene ends were 11 bases for V and 9 bases for J; bases not matched to a gene: 7. CDR1 MNHEY and CDR2 SVGAGI come from the germline V gene.

This clonotype has just a few counts. For the CDR3, the DNA is TGTGCCAGCAGCTCCTTCGACAGGGTTAGCCTTCTCTATGGCTACACCTTC. Amino acid sequence: CASSSFDRVSLLYGYTF. J is TRBJ1-2 and V is TRBV7-9, with 7 bases that match TRBD1. After removal of 4 bases from V and 4 bases from J, the junction contained 15 bases not matched to a gene. The CDR3 consists of 17 residues. Per germline, CDR1 SEHNR and CDR2 FQNEAQ (reference sequence). The full variable domain, completed using reference TRBV7-9 and TRBJ1-2, is DTGVSQNPRHKITKRGQNVTFRCDPISEHNRLYWYRQTLGQGPEFLTYFQNEAQLEKSRLLSDRFSAERPKGSFSTLEIQRTEQGDSAMYLCASSSFDRVSLLYGYTFGSGTRLTVV.

This clonotype was detected only a few times. The chain links TRBV6-6 to TRBJ1-3; no reliable D call. Looked up from germline, CDR1 is MNHNY and CDR2 is SVGAGI (reference sequence). The CDR3 extends over 13 amino acids. V lost 5 bases, J lost 0 bases, and 5 bases lay in between. This CDR3 reads CASSPYSGNTIYF. DNA for the CDR3: TGTGCCAGCAGTCCCTACTCTGGAAACACCATATATTTT.

A note on this clonotype: A junction end diverges from the germline sequence, so it may reflect a read error. This chain links TRBV24-1 with TRBJ1-5, with 11 bases fitting TRBD1. The CDR3 length is 16 residues. Germline CDR1 is KGHDR and CDR2 is SFDVKD. The CDR3 sequence is CASSLFGDRGNQPQHF. The CDR3 nucleotides are TGTGCCAGCAGTTTATTCGGGGACAGGGGGAATCAGCCCCAGCATTTT.